This TCR beta chain emerged from a study of T-cell reconstitution after alpha-beta-depleted transplantation in children. Study-level results: Expanded clones from the graft, numbering several hundred, reportedly supplied alpha-beta T cells about two months after transplant. Counts and diversity of T cells one year after transplant came mostly from newly produced T cells. TCRbeta diversity was high at day 60 in some patients (a result of surviving recipient T cells and thymic progenitors).

Concerning this clonotype itself: As yet, its antigen is unknown.

TCRbeta library construction was performed incorporating unique molecular identifiers. TCRdb itself ran the PCR reads through MiXCR, one entry per CDR3 protein. The profile shows some 460,000 distinct CDR3 sequences, under 20% of them singletons. This CDR3 is built from 15 residues. CDR1 is SNHLY, CDR2 FYNNEI, per germline. Trimming stripped 6 bases from V and 0 bases from J, with 12 bases between. The source material was PBMCs, mostly from graft donor cells, sampled 360 days after TCRalphabeta/CD19-depleted stem cell transplant. The chain couples TRBV2 to TRBJ2-1; no firm D call. The receptor's source is a boy in the first two years of life who had a stem cell transplant for Wiskott-Aldrich syndrome, so the T cells may come from the graft donor. For the CDR3, the DNA is TGTGCCAGCAGAGTTGGCTCTAGCTCCTACAATGAGCAGTTCTTC. This sequence encodes CASRVGSSSYNEQFF.